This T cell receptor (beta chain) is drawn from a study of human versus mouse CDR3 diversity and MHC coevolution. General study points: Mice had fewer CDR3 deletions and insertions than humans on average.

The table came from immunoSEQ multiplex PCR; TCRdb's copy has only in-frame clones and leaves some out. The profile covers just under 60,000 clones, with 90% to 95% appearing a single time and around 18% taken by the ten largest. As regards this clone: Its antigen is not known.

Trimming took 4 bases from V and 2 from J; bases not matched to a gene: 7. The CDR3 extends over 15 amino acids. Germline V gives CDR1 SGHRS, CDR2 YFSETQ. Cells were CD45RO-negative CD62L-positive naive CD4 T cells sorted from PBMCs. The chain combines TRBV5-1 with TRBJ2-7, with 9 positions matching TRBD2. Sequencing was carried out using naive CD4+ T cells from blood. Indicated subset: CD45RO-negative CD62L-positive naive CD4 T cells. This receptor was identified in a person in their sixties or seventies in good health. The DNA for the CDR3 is TGCGCCAGCAGCCCGGGAGTAGCGGGAGCCTACGAGCAGTACTTC. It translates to CASSPGVAGAYEQYF.